The clone carrying this TCR beta chain was seen just once. Its specificity is not known. This sample is part of a study of cytomegalovirus exposure and HLA in healthy donors. This CDR3 spans 12 amino acids. CDR1 SNHLY and CDR2 FYNNEI come from the germline V gene. Trimming removed 6 bases from V and 11 bases from J; junction bases left unmatched: 9. In the PCR, 60 Vbeta and 13 Jbeta primers were used. Methods used by the authors: As a later analysis found, there were 60 million to 90 million unique TCR beta chains, of which roughly 11 million were shared. The data were produced by immunoSEQ multiplex PCR, yet TCRdb's version contains in-frame clones alone and is incomplete. V and J calls and clone size come straight from that table; D and trimming were deduced from the DNA. The data contain about 120,000 clones, approximately 77% of them singletons. Overall study results and limits: Sequencing likely produced, as an artifact, a cluster of highly shared sequence variants. For TCR beta chains, V- and J-gene trimming was later linked to a missense DCLRE1C variant. Investigators reported around 150 TCR beta chains as tied to cytomegalovirus.

The sequence was collected from a man aged 45-65 years in good health and CMV-seropositive. The chain carries TRBV2 and TRBJ1-1; 7 bases line up with TRBD1. The sample taken for sequencing was PBMCs. The CDR3 DNA is TGTGCCAGCAGCCCAGAGGAGGGGGCGGCTTTCTTT. Protein product: CASSPEEGAAFF.